This T cell receptor beta chain was recovered during a study of radiation and T cells in renal cell carcinoma. The repertoire was sequenced with immunoSEQ multiplex PCR; TCRdb's copy has only in-frame clones and lacks some. The sample lists 150,000 or so clones, 70% to 90% seen once, with approximately 12% in the top ten. This sample's time point: baseline pretreatment blood. Sample treatment: 15 Gy SBRT to primary tumor, nephrectomy 4 weeks later. This CDR3 comprises 15 residues. V was shortened by 5 bases and J by 1 base, with 12 bases between the two germline ends. Germline V CDR1 and CDR2: SNHLY, FYNNEI.

The origin of this receptor is a woman between 45 and 60 years old with renal cell carcinoma. V usage is TRBV2 and J usage is TRBJ1-5; D ambiguous. The sample in question was blood, obtained from a patient whose treatment included radiotherapy and nephrectomy. The CDR3 DNA reads TGTGCCAGCAGTTCACAGAGACAAAGCAATCAGCCCCAGCATTTT. It specifies CASSSQRQSNQPQHF.